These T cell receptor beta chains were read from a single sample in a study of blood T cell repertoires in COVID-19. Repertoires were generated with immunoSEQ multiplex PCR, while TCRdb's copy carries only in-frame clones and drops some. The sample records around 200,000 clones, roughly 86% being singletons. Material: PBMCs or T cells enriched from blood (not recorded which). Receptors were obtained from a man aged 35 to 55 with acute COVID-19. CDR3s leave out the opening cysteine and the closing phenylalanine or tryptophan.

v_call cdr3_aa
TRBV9 ASSPSPGTVFYEQY
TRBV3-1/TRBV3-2 ASSQGGAGQPQH
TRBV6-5 ASRSVQVSGSPLH
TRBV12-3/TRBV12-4 ASSQNDNQPQH
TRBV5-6 ASSNELAPSNY
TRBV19 ASSLAGGYT
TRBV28 ASSFQGNQPQH
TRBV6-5 ASSLGGGGSNSPLH
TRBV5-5 ASVDLNYGGYT
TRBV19 ASSTGTGIMNTGELF
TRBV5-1 ASSTGTSAETQY
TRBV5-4 ASSFVSDTQY
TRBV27 ASSLTRTGELF
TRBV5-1 ASSLGYFSGETKVKQY
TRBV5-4 ASSHPPLAGVGNEQF
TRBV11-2 ASTKSVSTGELF
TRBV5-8 ASGESSYNSPLH
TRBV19 ASSDSRDRVWPQH
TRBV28 ASSETSGRNNEQF
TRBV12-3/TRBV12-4 ASSFTGNYEQY
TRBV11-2 ASRMASGYYNEQF
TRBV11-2 ASSGDRMYSPLH
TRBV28 ASSLQGIFNQPQH
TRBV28 ASETKREFYNEQF
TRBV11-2 ASSRERGKGGEQY
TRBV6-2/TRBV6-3 ASSLTGSEAF
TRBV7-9 ASSRNQGFGDTQY
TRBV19 ASTDRGGNTIY
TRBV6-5 ASRPGGAGYEQY
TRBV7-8 ASSLFGVREAQY
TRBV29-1 SVGEAKYEQY
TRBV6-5 ASSYSRGVSGNTIY
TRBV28 ASSPGHINPQY
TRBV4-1 ASSRGGAGYT
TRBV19 ASNPRVGVGQPQH
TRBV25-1 ASSEGSGRAHEQY
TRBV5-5 ASSLQGLDSPLH
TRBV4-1 ASSPVPSFGLAGGTGELF
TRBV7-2 ASTLSRGQGSGYT
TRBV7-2 ASSPATGEREQY